This T cell receptor (beta chain) came from a study of PD-L1 blockade in urothelial cancer. The CDR3 loop spans 12 amino acids. Germline-derived CDR1 and CDR2 are MDHEN and SYDVKM. Comments on this clone: One end of the junction varies from germline; a read error may be responsible.

The repertoire was sequenced with immunoSEQ multiplex PCR; TCRdb's copy has only in-frame clones and lacks some. The sample contains about 86,000 clones, 85% to 90% of which appear only once. Specified time point: pretreatment peripheral blood. This TCR derives from a man in his sixties with urothelial cancer. The V and J genes are TRBV28 and TRBJ1-2; tentative D call: TRBD1 (6 bases). The input for sequencing was PBMCs, taken around atezolizumab (anti-PD-L1) treatment. CDR3 nucleotide sequence: TGTGCCAGCAGATACGGTCAGGGGTTACCTATCTTC. Protein sequence: CASRYGQGLPIF.